One and the same sample provided the 13 T cell receptor beta chains below, sequenced in a study of read filtering for tumor transcriptome and immune sequencing. Molecular barcoded adaptors covering alpha/delta and beta/gamma chains were used on around 370 ng RNA. One entry per CDR3 protein results from TCRdb running MiXCR on the reads. Among 30,000 to 35,000 distinct CDR3 sequences listed, less than 20% were seen once. Sequencing used a population of CD138-negative cells sorted from bone marrow. All receptors derive from a donor over 35 with multiple myeloma.

The chain uses TRBV28 and TRBJ2-7, with TRBD2 matching over 13 bases. The CDR3 is made up of 14 amino acids. With V trimmed by 8 bases and J by 4 bases, 5 bases remained unmatched. Germline CDR1 and CDR2: MDHEN and SYDVKM. CDR3 coding DNA: TGTGCCAGCCGCGCGGGACTAGCGGGGTACGAGCAGTACTTC. Its translation: CASRAGLAGYEQYF. The full variable domain, rest sourced from reference TRBV28 and TRBJ2-7, is DVKVTQSSRYLVKRTGEKVFLECVQDMDHENMFWYRQDPGLGLRLIYFSYDVKMKEKGDIPEGYSVSREKKERFSLILESASTNQTSMYLCASRAGLAGYEQYFGPGTRLTVT.

This clonotype occurred many times. The chain is built from TRBV28 and TRBJ2-5; 8 nucleotides line up with TRBD2. Germline lookup yields CDR1 MDHEN and CDR2 SYDVKM. J gave up 1 base and V 5 bases, and 15 bases lay outside the gene matches. The CDR3 spans 18 residues. Here the CDR3 reads CASSPMGRAGGLQETQYF. CDR3 nucleotides: TGTGCCAGCAGTCCAATGGGTCGGGCGGGAGGTCTCCAAGAGACCCAGTACTTC.

This clonotype was observed many times. V gene TRBV7-6 combines with J gene TRBJ2-7; D is unresolved. Germline CDR1 reads SGHVS; CDR2 reads FNYEAQ. Between the trimmed V and J ends, which lost 0 bases and 1 base, there was a span of 13 bases. CDR3 size: 16 residues. DNA of the CDR3: TGTGCCAGCAGCTTAGCTACCGACTTACGTTCCTACGAGCAGTACTTC. It is translated as CASSLATDLRSYEQYF.

V usage is TRBV6-1 and J usage is TRBJ2-5; 11 bases align to TRBD1. Germline loops: CDR1 MNHNS, CDR2 SASEGT. The length of the CDR3 is 15 residues. J gave up 3 bases and V 3 bases, and 3 bases lay outside the gene matches. As DNA, the CDR3 is TGTGCCAGCAGTGACCCGGGACAGGGGGAAGAGACCCAGTACTTC. Translating it yields CASSDPGQGEETQYF.

Ten or more counts support this clonotype. The chain has TRBV4-1 and TRBJ1-6, with no clear D. Germline assignment: CDR1 MGHRA and CDR2 YSYEKL. The V end lost 0 bases, the J end lost 7 bases, and 10 bases lay between the germline ends. This CDR3 has 15 residues. The chain's CDR3 is CASSQDWGQNSPLHF. CDR3 sequence (DNA): TGCGCCAGCAGCCAAGACTGGGGTCAGAATTCACCCCTCCACTTT.

In this sample, this clonotype is medium-sized (0.01 to 0.1%). The V gene is TRBV29-1, the J gene TRBJ2-1; 13 bases match TRBD2. CDR3 size: 16 residues. Trimming at V came to 2 bases and at J to 7 bases, leaving 8 bases not matched to a gene. Per the germline V gene, CDR1 is SQVTM and CDR2 is ANQGSEA. The CDR3 loop is CSVEPALAGGRNEQFF. The DNA for the CDR3 is TGCAGCGTTGAACCCGCACTAGCGGGGGGGAGGAATGAGCAGTTCTTC.

This clonotype was observed many times. This rearrangement joins TRBV27 to TRBJ2-1, with 13 positions matching TRBD2. This CDR3 is built from 17 residues. V was clipped by 2 bases and J by 4 bases; unmatched bases: 5. Germline CDR1 is MNHEY and CDR2 is SMNVEV (reference sequence). DNA for the CDR3: TGTGCCAGCAGTTTACTGACTAGCGGGGGGCTATACAATGAGCAGTTCTTC. It encodes CASSLLTSGGLYNEQFF.

This clonotype was found many times. J is TRBJ2-1 and V is TRBV27; 8 bases are a match to TRBD2. The V gene's germline CDR1 is MNHEY and CDR2 SMNVEV (reference sequence). V lost 7 bases to trimming and J lost 3 bases; unmatched junction nucleotides: 8. This CDR3 has 15 residues. CDR3 in amino acids: CASNPGLVLYNEQFF. CDR3 coding DNA: TGTGCCAGCAACCCGGGACTAGTACTCTACAATGAGCAGTTCTTC.

This clonotype was detected only a few times. A much larger clonotype is one base distant, so this may be a read error. This chain links TRBV6-5 with TRBJ1-1, with D maybe TRBD1 (5 bases). Looked up from germline, CDR1 is MNHEY and CDR2 is SVGAGI. The CDR3 sequence is 11 residues long. V gave up 8 bases and J gave up 12 bases, with 16 bases separating them. CDR3 coding DNA: TGTGCCAGCGGTTCAAGGGGCGTGACTTTCTTT. The encoded protein is CASGSRGVTFF.

The rearrangement joins TRBV12-3 or TRBV12-4 to TRBJ2-5; maybe TRBD1 (5 bases). CDR3 length equals 12 residues. The V gene lost 5 bases and the J gene lost 4 bases, with 8 bases spanning the gap. CDR3 protein: CASSDSGETQYF. CDR3 DNA: TGTGCCAGCAGTGACAGTGGAGAGACCCAGTACTTC.

This clonotype was seen once. Since a far larger clone is one base different, this is likely a read error. The rearrangement joins TRBV11-1 to TRBJ2-1; perhaps D is TRBD1 or TRBD2 (5 bases each). The germline V gene encodes CDR1 SGHAT and CDR2 FQDESV (reference sequence). V was clipped by 0 bases and J by 16 bases, with 16 bases between them. The CDR3 totals 13 residues. CDR3 protein: CASSLASRDGRFF. The CDR3 nucleotides read TGTGCCAGCAGCTTAGCTTCCCGGGACGGACGATTCTTC.

The table lists this clonotype with many counts. V and J are TRBV20-1 and TRBJ2-3, with D possibly TRBD2 on 6 matching bases. The CDR3 loop spans 14 amino acids. Trimming took off 1 base at V and 3 bases at J, with 11 bases between the two ends. Germline V gene data show CDR1 as DFQATT and CDR2 as SNEGSKA (reference sequence). The CDR3 DNA sequence: TGCAGTGCTAGAGTGGAGGGTTGGACAGATACGCAGTATTTT. This codes for CSARVEGWTDTQYF.

In this sample, this clonotype turned up many times. At one end the junction does not follow the germline gene, possibly because of a read error. The chain couples TRBV13 to TRBJ2-3; D remains ambiguous. Looked up from germline, CDR1 is PRHDT and CDR2 is FYEKMQ (reference sequence). This CDR3 comprises 9 residues. For the CDR3, the DNA is TGTGCCAGCAGCTTACCCCAGGATTTT. It encodes CASSLPQDF. The full variable domain, completed using reference TRBV13 and TRBJ2-3, is AAGVIQSPRHLIKEKRETATLKCYPIPRHDTVYWYQQGPGQDPQFLISFYEKMQSDKGSIPDRFSAQQFSDYHSELNMSSLELGDSALYFCASSLPQDFGPGTRLTVL.